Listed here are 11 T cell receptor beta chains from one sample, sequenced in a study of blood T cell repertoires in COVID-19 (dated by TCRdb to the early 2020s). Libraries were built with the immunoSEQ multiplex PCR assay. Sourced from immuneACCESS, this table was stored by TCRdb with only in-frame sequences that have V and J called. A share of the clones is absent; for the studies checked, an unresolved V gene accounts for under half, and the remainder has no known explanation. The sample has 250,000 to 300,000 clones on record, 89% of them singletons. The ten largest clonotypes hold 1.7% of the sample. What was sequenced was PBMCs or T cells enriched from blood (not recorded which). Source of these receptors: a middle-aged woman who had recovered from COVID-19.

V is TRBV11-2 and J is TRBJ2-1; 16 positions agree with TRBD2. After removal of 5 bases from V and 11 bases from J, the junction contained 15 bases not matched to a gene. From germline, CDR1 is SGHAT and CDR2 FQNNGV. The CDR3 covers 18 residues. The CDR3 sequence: CASSTRGGLAGGPLKQFF. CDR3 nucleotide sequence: TGTGCCAGCAGCACCCGTGGGGGACTAGCGGGGGGGCCTCTAAAGCAGTTCTTC.

The CDR3 DNA follows: TGTGCCAGCAAAAACGACAGAACCTCTTTCTATGGCTACACCTTC. This encodes CASKNDRTSFYGYTF. The chain links TRBV6-5 to TRBJ1-2; weak D call: TRBD1 (5 bases). V dropped 7 bases and J dropped 4 bases, with 19 bases sitting between them. The CDR3 runs to 15 residues. CDR1 MNHEY and CDR2 SVGAGI come from the germline V gene.

The CDR3 DNA reads as TGTGCCTCGACAGGGTCCATCAGCGAGACCCAGTACTTC. It specifies CASTGSISETQYF. The chain joins TRBV7-8 to TRBJ2-5; 7 nucleotides align to TRBD1. V trimming: 11 bases; J trimming: 5 bases; junction bases outside the gene matches: 11. The germline V gene has CDR1 SGHVS and CDR2 FQNEAQ. CDR3 length equals 13 residues.

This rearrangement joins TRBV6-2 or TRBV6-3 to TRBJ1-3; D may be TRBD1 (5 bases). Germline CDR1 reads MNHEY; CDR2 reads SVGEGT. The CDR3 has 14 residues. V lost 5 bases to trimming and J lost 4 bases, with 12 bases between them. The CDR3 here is CASSVGLRGNTIYF. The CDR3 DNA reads TGTGCCAGCAGTGTGGGGCTTCGGGGAAACACCATATATTTT.

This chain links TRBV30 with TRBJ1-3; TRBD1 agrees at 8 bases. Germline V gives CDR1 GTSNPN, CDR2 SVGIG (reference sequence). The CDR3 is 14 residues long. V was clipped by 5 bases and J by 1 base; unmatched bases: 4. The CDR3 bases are TGTGCCTGGCACGGACAGGGATCTGGAAACACCATATATTTT. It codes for CAWHGQGSGNTIYF.

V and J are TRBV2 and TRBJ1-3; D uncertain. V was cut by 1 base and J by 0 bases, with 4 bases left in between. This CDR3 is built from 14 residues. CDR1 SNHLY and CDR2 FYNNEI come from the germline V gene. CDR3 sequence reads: CASSEVVSGNTIYF. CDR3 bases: TGTGCCAGCAGTGAAGTCGTCTCTGGAAACACCATATATTTT.

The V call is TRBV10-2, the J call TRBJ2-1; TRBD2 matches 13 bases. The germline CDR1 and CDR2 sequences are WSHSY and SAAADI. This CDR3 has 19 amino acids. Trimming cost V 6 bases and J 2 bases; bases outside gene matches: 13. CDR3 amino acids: CASSPRLAGGRRPYNEQFF. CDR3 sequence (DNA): TGCGCCAGCAGCCCCCGACTAGCGGGGGGCCGTAGGCCCTACAATGAGCAGTTCTTC.

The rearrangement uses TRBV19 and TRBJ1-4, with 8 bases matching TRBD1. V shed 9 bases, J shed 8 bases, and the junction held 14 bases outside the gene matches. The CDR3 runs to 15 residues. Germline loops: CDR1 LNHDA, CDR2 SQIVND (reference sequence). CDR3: CASSSSGTGGEKLFF. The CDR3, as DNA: TGTGCCAGCTCCTCGTCCGGGACAGGAGGGGAAAAACTGTTTTTT.

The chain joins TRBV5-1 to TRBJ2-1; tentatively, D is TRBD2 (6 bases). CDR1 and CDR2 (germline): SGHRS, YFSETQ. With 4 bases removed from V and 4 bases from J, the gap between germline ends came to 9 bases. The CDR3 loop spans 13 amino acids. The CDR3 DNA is TGCGCCAGCAGCACTGGGAGGTACAATGAGCAGTTCTTC. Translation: CASSTGRYNEQFF.

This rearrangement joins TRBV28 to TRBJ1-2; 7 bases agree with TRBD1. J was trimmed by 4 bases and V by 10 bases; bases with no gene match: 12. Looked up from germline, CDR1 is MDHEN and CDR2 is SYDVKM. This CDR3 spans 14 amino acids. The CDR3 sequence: CATTVGTEPYGYTF. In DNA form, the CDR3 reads TGTGCCACCACTGTCGGGACAGAACCCTATGGCTACACCTTC.

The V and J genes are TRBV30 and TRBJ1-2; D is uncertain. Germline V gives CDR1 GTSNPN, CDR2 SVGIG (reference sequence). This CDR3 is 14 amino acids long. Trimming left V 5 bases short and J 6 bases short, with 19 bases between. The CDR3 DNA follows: TGTGCCTGGGGGCCGTCGGGTAATCGACATGGCTACACCTTC. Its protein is CAWGPSGNRHGYTF.